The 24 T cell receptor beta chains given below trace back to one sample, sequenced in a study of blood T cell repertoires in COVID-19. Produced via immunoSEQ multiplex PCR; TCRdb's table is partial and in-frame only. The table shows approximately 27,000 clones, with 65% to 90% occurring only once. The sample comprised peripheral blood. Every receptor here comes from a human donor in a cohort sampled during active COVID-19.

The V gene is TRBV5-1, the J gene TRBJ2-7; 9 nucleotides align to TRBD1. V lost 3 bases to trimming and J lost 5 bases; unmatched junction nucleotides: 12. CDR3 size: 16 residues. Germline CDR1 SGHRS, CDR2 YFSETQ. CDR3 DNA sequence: TGCGCCAGCAGCTACTTTACCGGGACAGGGTTCAACGAGCAGTACTTC. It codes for CASSYFTGTGFNEQYF.

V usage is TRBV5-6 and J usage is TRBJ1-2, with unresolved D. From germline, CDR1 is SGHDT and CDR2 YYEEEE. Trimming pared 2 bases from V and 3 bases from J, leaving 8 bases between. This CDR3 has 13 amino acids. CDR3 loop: CASSLQVDYGYTF. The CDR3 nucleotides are TGTGCCAGCAGCTTACAAGTGGACTATGGCTACACCTTC.

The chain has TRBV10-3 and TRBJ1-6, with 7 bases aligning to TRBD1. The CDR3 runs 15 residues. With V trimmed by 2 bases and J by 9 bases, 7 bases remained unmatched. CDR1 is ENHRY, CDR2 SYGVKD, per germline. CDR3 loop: CAISEGQVHSSPLHF. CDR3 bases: TGTGCCATCAGTGAGGGACAGGTTCACAGTTCACCCCTCCACTTT.

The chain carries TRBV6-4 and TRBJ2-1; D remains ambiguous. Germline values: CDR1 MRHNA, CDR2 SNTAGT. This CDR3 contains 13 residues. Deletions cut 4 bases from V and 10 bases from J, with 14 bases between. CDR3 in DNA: TGTGCCAGCAGTGTTACGTGGCTCTCGGAGCAGTTCTTC. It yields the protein CASSVTWLSEQFF.

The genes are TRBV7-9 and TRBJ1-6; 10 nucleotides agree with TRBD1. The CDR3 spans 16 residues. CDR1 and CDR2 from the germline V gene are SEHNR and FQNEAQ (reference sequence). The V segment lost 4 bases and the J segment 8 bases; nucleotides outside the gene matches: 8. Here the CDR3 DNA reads TGTGCCAGCAGCTCGACGTCCGGGACAGGGGATTCACCCCTCCACTTT. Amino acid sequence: CASSSTSGTGDSPLHF.

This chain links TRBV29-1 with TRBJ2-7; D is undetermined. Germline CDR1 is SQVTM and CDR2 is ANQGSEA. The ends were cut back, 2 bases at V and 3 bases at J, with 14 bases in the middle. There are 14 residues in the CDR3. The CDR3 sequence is CSVERVESYYEQYF. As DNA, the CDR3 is TGCAGCGTTGAAAGAGTCGAGAGCTACTACGAGCAGTACTTC.

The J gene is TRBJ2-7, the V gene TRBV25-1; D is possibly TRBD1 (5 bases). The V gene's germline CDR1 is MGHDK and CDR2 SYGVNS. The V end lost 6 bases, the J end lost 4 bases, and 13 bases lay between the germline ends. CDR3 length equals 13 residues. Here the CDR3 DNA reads TGTGCCAGCAGAGCCACAGGTGGGTACGAGCAGTACTTC. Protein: CASRATGGYEQYF.

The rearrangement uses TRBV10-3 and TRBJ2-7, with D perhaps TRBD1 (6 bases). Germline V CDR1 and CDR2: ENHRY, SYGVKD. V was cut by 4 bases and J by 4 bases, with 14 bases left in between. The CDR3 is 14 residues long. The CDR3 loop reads CAISGGRGSYEQYF. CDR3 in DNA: TGTGCCATCAGTGGGGGTAGGGGGAGTTACGAGCAGTACTTC.

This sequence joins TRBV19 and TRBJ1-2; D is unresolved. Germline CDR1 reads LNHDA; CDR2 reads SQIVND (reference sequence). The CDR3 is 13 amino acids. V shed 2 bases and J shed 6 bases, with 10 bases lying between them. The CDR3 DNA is TGTGCCAGTAGTATAACTGCTATACATGGCTACACCTTC. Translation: CASSITAIHGYTF.

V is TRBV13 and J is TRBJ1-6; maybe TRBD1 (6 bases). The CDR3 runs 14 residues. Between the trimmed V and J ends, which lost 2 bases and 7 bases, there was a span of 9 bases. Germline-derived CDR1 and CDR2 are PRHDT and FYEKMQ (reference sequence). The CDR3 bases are TGTGCCAGCAGCTTATTGACAGGCAATTCACCCCTCCACTTT. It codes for CASSLLTGNSPLHF.

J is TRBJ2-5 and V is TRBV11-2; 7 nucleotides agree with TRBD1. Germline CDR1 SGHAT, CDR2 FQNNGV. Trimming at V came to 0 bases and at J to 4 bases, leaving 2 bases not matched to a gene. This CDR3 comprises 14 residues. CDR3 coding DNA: TGTGCCAGCAGCTTAGATCGGACAGGAGAGACCCAGTACTTC. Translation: CASSLDRTGETQYF. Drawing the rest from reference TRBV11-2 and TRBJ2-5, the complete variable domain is EAGVAQSPRYKIIEKRQSVAFWCNPISGHATLYWYQQILGQGPKLLIQFQNNGVVDDSQLPKDRFSAERLKGVDSTLKIQPAKLEDSAVYLCASSLDRTGETQYFGPGTRLLVL.

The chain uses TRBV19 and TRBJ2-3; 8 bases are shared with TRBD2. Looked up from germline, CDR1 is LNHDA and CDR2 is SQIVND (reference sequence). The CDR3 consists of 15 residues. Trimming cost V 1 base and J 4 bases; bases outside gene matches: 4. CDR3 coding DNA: TGTGCCAGTAGTATAGGCGGGGGGCGGGCAGATACGCAGTATTTT. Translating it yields CASSIGGGRADTQYF.

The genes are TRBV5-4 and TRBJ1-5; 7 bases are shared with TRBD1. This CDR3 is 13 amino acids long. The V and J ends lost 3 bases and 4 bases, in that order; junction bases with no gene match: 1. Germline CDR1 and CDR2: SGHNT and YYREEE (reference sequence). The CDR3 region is CASSSGQNQPQHF. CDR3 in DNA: TGTGCCAGCAGCTCGGGACAGAATCAGCCCCAGCATTTT.

DNA for the CDR3: TGCGCCAGCAGCACGAGGGGGGGTCCCACAGATACGCAGTATTTT. Protein sequence: CASSTRGGPTDTQYF. The chain uses TRBV4-1 and TRBJ2-3; a possible D gene is TRBD2 (7 bases). Germline V gene data show CDR1 as MGHRA and CDR2 as YSYEKL. The CDR3 spans 15 residues. Trimming pared 5 bases from V and 2 bases from J, leaving 14 bases between.

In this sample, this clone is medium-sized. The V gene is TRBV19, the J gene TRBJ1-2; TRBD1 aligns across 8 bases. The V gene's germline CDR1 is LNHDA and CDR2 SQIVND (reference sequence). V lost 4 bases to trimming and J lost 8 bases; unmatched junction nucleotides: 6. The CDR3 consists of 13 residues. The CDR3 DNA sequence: TGTGCCAGTAGTAAGGACAGGGCGAGGGGCTACACCTTC. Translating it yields CASSKDRARGYTF.

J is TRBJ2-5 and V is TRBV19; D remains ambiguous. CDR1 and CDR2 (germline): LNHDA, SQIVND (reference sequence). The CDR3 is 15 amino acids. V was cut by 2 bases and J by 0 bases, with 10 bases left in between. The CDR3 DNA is TGTGCCAGTAGTATAAGGAGCTGGTACCAAGAGACCCAGTACTTC. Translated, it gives CASSIRSWYQETQYF.

The DNA for the CDR3 is TGTGCCAGCAGTCGACAGGTCGGCAGCACAGATACGCAGTATTTT. Protein product: CASSRQVGSTDTQYF. The J gene is TRBJ2-3, the V gene TRBV2; D is perhaps TRBD1 (6 bases). V lost 5 bases and J 0 bases, leaving 12 bases between the germline ends. Germline assignment: CDR1 SNHLY and CDR2 FYNNEI. CDR3 length: 15 amino acids. Together with reference TRBV2 and TRBJ2-3, the CDR3 gives the full variable domain: EPEVTQTPSHQVTQMGQEVILRCVPISNHLYFYWYRQILGQKVEFLVSFYNNEISEKSEIFDDQFSVERPDGSNFTLKIRSTKLEDSAMYFCASSRQVGSTDTQYFGPGTRLTVL.

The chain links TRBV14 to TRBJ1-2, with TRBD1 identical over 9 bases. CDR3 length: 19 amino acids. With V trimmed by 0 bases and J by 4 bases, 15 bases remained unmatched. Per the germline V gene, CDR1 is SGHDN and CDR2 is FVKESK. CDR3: CASSQDLGLLTGGIYGYTF. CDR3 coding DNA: TGTGCCAGCAGCCAAGATTTAGGGCTTCTGACAGGGGGTATCTATGGCTACACCTTC. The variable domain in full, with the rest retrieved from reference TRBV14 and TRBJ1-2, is EAGVTQFPSHSVIEKGQTVTLRCDPISGHDNLYWYRRVMGKEIKFLLHFVKESKQDESGMPNNRFLAERTGGTYSTLKVQPAELEDSGVYFCASSQDLGLLTGGIYGYTFGSGTRLTVV.

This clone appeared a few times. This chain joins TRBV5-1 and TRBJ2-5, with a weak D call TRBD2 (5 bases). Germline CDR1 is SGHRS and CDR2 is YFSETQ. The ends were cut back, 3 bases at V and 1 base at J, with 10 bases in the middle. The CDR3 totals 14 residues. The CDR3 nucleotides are TGCGCCAGCAGCTCAGCCGGGGTCCAAGAGACCCAGTACTTC. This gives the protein CASSSAGVQETQYF.

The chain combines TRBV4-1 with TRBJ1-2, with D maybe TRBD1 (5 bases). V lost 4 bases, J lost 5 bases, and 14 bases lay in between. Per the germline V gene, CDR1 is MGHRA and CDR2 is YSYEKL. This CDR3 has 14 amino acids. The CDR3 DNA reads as TGCGCCAGCAGCCCTTTACCCCCAGGGTATGGCTACACCTTC. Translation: CASSPLPPGYGYTF.

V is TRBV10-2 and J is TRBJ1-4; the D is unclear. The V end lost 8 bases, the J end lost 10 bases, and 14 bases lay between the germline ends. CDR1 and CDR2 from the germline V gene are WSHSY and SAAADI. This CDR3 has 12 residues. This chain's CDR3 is CASEKEGGKLFF. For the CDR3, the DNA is TGCGCCAGCGAGAAAGAAGGAGGAAAACTGTTTTTT.

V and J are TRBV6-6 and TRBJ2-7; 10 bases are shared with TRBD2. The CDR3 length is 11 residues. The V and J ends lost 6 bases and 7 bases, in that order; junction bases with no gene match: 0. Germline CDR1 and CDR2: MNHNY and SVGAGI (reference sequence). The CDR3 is CASRGLAEQYF. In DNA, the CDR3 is TGTGCCAGCAGGGGACTAGCGGAGCAGTACTTC.

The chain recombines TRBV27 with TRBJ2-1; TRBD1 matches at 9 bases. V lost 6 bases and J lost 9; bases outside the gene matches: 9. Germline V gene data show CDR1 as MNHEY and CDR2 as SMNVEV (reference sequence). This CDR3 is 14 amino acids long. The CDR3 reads CASRIGTGIGEQFF. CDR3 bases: TGTGCCAGCAGGATTGGGACAGGGATAGGTGAGCAGTTCTTC.

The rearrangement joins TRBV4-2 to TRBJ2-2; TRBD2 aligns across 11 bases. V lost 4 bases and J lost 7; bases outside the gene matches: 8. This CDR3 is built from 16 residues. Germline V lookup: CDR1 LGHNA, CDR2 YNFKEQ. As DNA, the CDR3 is TGTGCCAGCAGCCGAGCTTTGCTAGCGGGAGGCGGGGAGCTGTTTTTT. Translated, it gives CASSRALLAGGGELFF.